This T cell receptor (beta chain) was captured by sequencing in a study of cytomegalovirus exposure and HLA in healthy donors. Study background: A later analysis reported the same platform for the 110 or so validation repertoires and the roughly 630 first-cohort repertoires.

Clones were sequenced by immunoSEQ multiplex PCR, and TCRdb holds only the in-frame ones, with some missing. The sample has around 100,000 clones; less than 85% are singletons. Worth noting for this clone: Its antigen is unknown.

From the approximately 120-subject validation cohort, which was separate from the roughly 620-subject first cohort, the donors were drawn. With V trimmed by 3 bases and J by 7 bases, 17 bases remained unmatched. In germline, CDR1 is SGDLS, CDR2 YYNGEE. The CDR3 consists of 18 residues. General study points: In vitro confirmation showed three CMV-associated chains to be CMV antigen specific. A list of more than 150 TCR beta chains associated with cytomegalovirus was given.

What was sequenced was PBMCs. The source is a man aged 18 to 30 in good health and CMV-seropositive. This sequence joins TRBV9 and TRBJ2-1; 9 nucleotides align to TRBD2. The CDR3: CASSAPRVEAGGENEQFF. Here the CDR3 DNA reads TGTGCCAGCAGCGCCCCGCGCGTTGAGGCGGGAGGGGAGAATGAGCAGTTCTTC.